This TCR beta chain stems from a study of OX40 agonist ivuxolimab in advanced cancers. The wider study: An agonistic human IgG2 monoclonal antibody against OX40 (CD134) was given. Allowance was made for prior anti-PD-1, anti-PD-L1 or anti-CTLA-4 therapy, and about 44% had some.

Assay: immunoSEQ multiplex PCR; the TCRdb copy retains only in-frame clones and omits some. The sample shows roughly 69,000 clones, about 89% of them seen only once. Looked up from germline, CDR1 is LGHNA and CDR2 is YNFKEQ. CDR3 length: 15 residues. V trimming: 0 bases; J trimming: 2 bases; junction bases outside the gene matches: 1. The chain recombines TRBV4-2 with TRBJ2-7; TRBD2 matches at 10 bases. The sequencing here drew on CD4+ or CD8+ T cells sorted from blood, taken in a trial of the OX40 agonist ivuxolimab. This receptor was obtained from an adult with an advanced solid tumor such as melanoma, head and neck, liver or kidney cancer. The CDR3 reads CASSQESGRAYEQYF. CDR3 nucleotides: TGTGCCAGCAGCCAAGAAAGCGGGAGGGCCTACGAGCAGTACTTC.